This TCR beta chain is from a study of brain T cells in children with intractable seizures. Method: immunoSEQ multiplex PCR; TCRdb's copy keeps in-frame clones and lacks some. The profile covers 300,000 to 400,000 clones, with 93% appearing a single time and 5% to 7% taken by the ten largest. The study, taken as a whole, reports: Absence of clones before surgery may stem from lower sequencing depth. Only CDR3 sequence similarity suggested viral specificity, without known HCMV serostatus.

This clone was seen a few times. Its antigen is not known. Noted time point: blood from clinic visit 5 months post-surgery; TSC patient then seizure free. Only cases whose brain tissue showed the highest T cell transcript signatures were sequenced. Germline CDR1 LNHDA, CDR2 SQIVND (reference sequence). The V end lost 1 base, the J end lost 4 bases, and 13 bases lay between the germline ends. The CDR3 covers 15 residues. The chain employs TRBV19 and TRBJ1-2, with D hard to call. The clonotype was recovered from a boy under two years old with tuberous sclerosis and intractable seizures. Source: peripheral blood, taken 4 to 5 months after surgery. Here the CDR3 reads CASSIAGSSFYGYTF. In DNA, the CDR3 is TGTGCCAGTAGTATAGCTGGTTCGTCTTTCTATGGCTACACCTTC.